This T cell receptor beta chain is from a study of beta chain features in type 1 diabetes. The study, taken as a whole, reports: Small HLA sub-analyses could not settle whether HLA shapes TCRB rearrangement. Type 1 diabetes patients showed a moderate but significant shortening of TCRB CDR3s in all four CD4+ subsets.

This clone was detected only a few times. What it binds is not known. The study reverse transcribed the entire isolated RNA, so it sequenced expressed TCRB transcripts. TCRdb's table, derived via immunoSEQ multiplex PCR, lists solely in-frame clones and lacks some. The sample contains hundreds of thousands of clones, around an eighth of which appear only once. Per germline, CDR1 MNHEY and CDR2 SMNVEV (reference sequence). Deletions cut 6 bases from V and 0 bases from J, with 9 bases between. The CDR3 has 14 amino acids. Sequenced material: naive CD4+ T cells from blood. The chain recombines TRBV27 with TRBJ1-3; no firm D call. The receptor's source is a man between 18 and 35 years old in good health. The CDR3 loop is CASSKRASGNTIYF. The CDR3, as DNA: TGTGCCAGCAGCAAAAGAGCCTCTGGAAACACCATATATTTT.